This is a list of T cell receptor beta chains from one sample in a study of cytomegalovirus exposure and HLA in healthy donors. TCRdb's copy holds only in-frame clones and misses some; the assay was immunoSEQ multiplex PCR. The sample carries some 170,000 clones, 77% recorded once. Sequencing used PBMCs. All receptors come from a young man in good health and CMV-seropositive. The CDR3 runs from the conserved cysteine through the conserved F or W. The order of the fields is V gene, clone size, D gene, J gene, CDR3 protein, CDR3 DNA. A D gene is named only where the DNA matches it firmly. Size values are once, few and many counts, or a class for expanded clones, and some rows have none.

TRBV30,few,TRBD1,TRBJ2-3,CAWAKTGNPYTDTQYF,TGTGCCTGGGCCAAGACAGGGAACCCTTACACAGATACGCAGTATTTT
TRBV6-4,once,TRBD1,TRBJ1-1,CASSLTGGAGTEAFF,TGTGCCAGCAGTCTTACAGGGGGCGCGGGAACTGAAGCTTTCTTT
TRBV4-3,few,.,TRBJ1-2,CASSPRGAGNYGYTF,TGCGCCAGCAGCCCCCGAGGTGCGGGAAACTATGGCTACACCTTC
TRBV5-1,.,TRBD2,TRBJ2-3,CASGLAASTDTQYF,TGCGCCAGCGGACTAGCGGCAAGCACAGATACGCAGTATTTT
TRBV4-3,.,.,TRBJ2-5,CASSQDREETQYF,TGCGCCAGCAGCCAAGACAGGGAAGAGACCCAGTACTTC
TRBV28,.,.,TRBJ2-7,CASSGQGRVEQYF,TGTGCCAGCAGTGGTCAGGGGCGGGTCGAGCAGTACTTC
TRBV5-4,.,.,TRBJ1-1,CASSVRDTEAFF,TGTGCCAGCAGCGTCCGGGACACTGAAGCTTTCTTT
TRBV10-2,.,.,TRBJ2-7,CASSEAGTASSYEQYF,TGCGCCAGCAGTGAGGCGGGGACTGCCAGCTCCTACGAGCAGTACTTC
TRBV30,.,.,TRBJ2-2,CAWSHSRTGELFF,TGTGCCTGGAGTCACTCTAGAACCGGGGAGCTGTTTTTT
TRBV18,.,TRBD1,TRBJ1-4,CASSADRATNEKLFF,TGTGCCAGCTCAGCGGACAGGGCAACTAATGAAAAACTGTTTTTT
TRBV10-3,.,TRBD1,TRBJ2-7,CAISEPLGTGGDEQYF,TGTGCCATCAGTGAGCCTCTCGGGACAGGGGGCGACGAGCAGTACTTC
TRBV7-2,.,TRBD1,TRBJ2-3,CASSRTGGTDTQYF,TGTGCCAGCAGCCGGACAGGGGGCACAGATACGCAGTATTTT
TRBV5-1,.,.,TRBJ1-6,CASRVGTAPLHF,TGCGCCAGCCGAGTAGGAACAGCACCCCTCCACTTT
TRBV10-3,.,.,TRBJ1-1,CAISDPRWGPEAFF,TGTGCCATCAGTGACCCGAGATGGGGCCCCGAAGCTTTCTTT
TRBV7-2,.,TRBD1,TRBJ2-7,CASSLWGQGGRGYEQYF,TGTGCCAGCAGCTTATGGGGACAGGGAGGCCGTGGGTACGAGCAGTACTTC
TRBV7-9,.,.,TRBJ1-1,CASSSYSGLDAEAFF,TGTGCCAGCAGCTCCTACTCGGGACTGGACGCTGAAGCTTTCTTT
TRBV28,few,TRBD2,TRBJ2-5,CASRGTSGGAWKETQYF,TGTGCCAGCAGGGGGACTAGCGGGGGGGCCTGGAAGGAGACCCAGTACTTC
TRBV6-5,.,TRBD1,TRBJ1-3,CASSGHGTGRNTIYF,TGTGCCAGCAGTGGCCACGGGACAGGGCGAAACACCATATATTTT
TRBV30,.,TRBD1,TRBJ1-5,CAWSVTPGGSNQPQHF,TGTGCCTGGAGTGTAACCCCAGGGGGTAGCAATCAGCCCCAGCATTTT
TRBV30,.,.,TRBJ2-6,CAWARGSGANVLTF,TGTGCCTGGGCACGGGGCTCTGGGGCCAACGTCCTGACTTTC
TRBV9,.,.,TRBJ1-1,CASSVRLSGTEAFF,TGTGCCAGCAGCGTAAGGCTCAGCGGCACTGAAGCTTTCTTT
TRBV5-1,.,TRBD1,TRBJ2-7,CASSWDRGGYEQYF,TGCGCCAGCAGTTGGGACAGGGGGGGTTACGAGCAGTACTTC
TRBV9,.,.,TRBJ2-5,CASSVSQRSGETQYF,TGTGCCAGCAGCGTATCGCAGCGTTCAGGGGAGACCCAGTACTTC
TRBV28,.,.,TRBJ1-2,CASSPPREGGYTF,TGTGCCAGCAGTCCCCCGCGGGAGGGGGGCTACACCTTC
TRBV7-2,.,TRBD2,TRBJ2-5,CASSLDAGGAWAQYF,TGTGCCAGCAGCTTAGATGCCGGGGGGGCTTGGGCCCAGTACTTC
TRBV6-5,.,TRBD1,TRBJ1-5,CASSSYRTGSNQPQHF,TGTGCCAGCAGTTCCTATAGGACAGGGTCTAATCAGCCCCAGCATTTT
TRBV5-1,few,.,TRBJ1-4,CASSETGNEKLFF,TGCGCCAGTTCAGAGACAGGAAATGAAAAACTGTTTTTT
TRBV7-9,.,TRBD2,TRBJ2-7,CASSWTSGGPYEQYF,TGTGCCAGCAGTTGGACTAGCGGGGGGCCCTACGAGCAGTACTTC
TRBV5-4,.,.,TRBJ2-7,CASSLDMSSSYEQYF,TGTGCCAGCAGCTTGGATATGTCGAGCTCCTACGAGCAGTACTTC
TRBV5-4,few,TRBD2,TRBJ2-5,CASSRDYRSQETQYF,TGTGCCAGCAGCCGGGACTACCGTTCTCAAGAGACCCAGTACTTC